This T cell receptor (beta chain) emerged from a study of T cell responses to AZD1222 COVID-19 vaccine. Whole-study results and caveats: Nearly half of spike-specific TCRs reportedly target unmutated variant regions.

With V trimmed by 1 base and J by 7 bases, 8 bases remained unmatched. Germline lookup yields CDR1 MNHEY and CDR2 SMNVEV (reference sequence). The CDR3 sequence is 15 residues long. With regard to this clone: Its cognate antigen is unknown.

The repertoire was sequenced with immunoSEQ multiplex PCR; TCRdb's copy has only in-frame clones and lacks some. The table shows around 190,000 clones, with around 92% occurring only once. Sequencing was performed on peripheral blood, taken on day 0 of AZD1222 vaccination. V and J are TRBV27 and TRBJ2-5; TRBD1 matches 8 bases. This sequence originates from an adult in good health. The CDR3 region is CASSLLGPTGGTQYF. CDR3 in DNA: TGTGCCAGCAGTTTATTGGGTCCAACAGGGGGGACCCAGTACTTC.